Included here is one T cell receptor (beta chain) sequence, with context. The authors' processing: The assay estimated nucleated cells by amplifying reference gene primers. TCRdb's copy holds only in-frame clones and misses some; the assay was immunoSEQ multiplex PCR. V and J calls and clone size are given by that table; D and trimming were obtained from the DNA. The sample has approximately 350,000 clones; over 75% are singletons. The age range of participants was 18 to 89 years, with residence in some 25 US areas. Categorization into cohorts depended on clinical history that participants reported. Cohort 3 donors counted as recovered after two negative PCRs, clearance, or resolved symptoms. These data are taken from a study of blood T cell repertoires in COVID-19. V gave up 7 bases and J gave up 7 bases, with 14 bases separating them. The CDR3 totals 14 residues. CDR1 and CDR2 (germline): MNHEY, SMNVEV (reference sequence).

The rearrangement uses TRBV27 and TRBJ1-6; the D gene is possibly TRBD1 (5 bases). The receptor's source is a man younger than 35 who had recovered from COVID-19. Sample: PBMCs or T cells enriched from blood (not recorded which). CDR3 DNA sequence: TGTGCCAGCACTCCGCAGGGTCGCAATTCACCCCTCCACTTT. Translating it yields CASTPQGRNSPLHF.